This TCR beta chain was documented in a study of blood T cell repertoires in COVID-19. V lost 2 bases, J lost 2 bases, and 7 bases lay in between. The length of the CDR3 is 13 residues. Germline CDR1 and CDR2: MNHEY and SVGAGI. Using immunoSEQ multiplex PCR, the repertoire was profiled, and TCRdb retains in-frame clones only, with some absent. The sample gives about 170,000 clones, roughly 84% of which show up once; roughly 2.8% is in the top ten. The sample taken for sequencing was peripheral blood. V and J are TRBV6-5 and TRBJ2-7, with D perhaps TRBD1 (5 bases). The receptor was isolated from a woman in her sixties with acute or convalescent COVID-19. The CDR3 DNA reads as TGTGCCAGCAGTTACAGGGGTACCTACGAGCAGTACTTC. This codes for CASSYRGTYEQYF.